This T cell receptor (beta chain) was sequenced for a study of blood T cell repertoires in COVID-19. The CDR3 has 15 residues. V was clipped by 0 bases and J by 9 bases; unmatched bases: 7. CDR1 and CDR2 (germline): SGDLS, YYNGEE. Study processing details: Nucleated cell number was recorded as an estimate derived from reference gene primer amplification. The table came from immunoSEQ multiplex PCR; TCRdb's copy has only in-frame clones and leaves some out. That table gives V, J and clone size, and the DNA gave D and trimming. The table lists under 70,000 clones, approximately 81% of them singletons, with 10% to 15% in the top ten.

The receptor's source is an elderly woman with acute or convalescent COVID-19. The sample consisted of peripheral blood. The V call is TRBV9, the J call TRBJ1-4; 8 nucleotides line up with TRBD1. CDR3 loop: CASSVAPQGDQKLFF. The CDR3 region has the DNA TGTGCCAGCAGCGTAGCTCCACAGGGGGATCAAAAACTGTTTTTT.